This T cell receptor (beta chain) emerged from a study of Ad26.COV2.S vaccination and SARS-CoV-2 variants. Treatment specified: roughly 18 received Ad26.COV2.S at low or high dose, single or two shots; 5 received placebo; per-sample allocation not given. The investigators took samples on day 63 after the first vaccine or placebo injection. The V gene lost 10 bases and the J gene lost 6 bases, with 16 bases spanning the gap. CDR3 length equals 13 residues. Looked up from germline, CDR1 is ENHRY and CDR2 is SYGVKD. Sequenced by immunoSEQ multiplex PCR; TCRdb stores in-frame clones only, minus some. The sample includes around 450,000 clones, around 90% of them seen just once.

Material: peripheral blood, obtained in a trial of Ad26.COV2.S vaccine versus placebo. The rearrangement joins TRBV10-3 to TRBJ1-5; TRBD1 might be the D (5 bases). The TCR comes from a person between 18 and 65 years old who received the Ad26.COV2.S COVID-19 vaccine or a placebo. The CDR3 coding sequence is TGTGCCACCAGGGACCGCGAGGGTCAGCCCCAGCATTTT. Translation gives CATRDREGQPQHF.